A single sample is the source of the 10 T cell receptor beta chains below, sequenced in a study of spatial heterogeneity in lung cancer. Via MiXCR, TCRdb re-called the 5' RACE reads, giving one row per CDR3 protein. This sample has approximately 40,000 distinct CDR3 sequences, with roughly an eighth found just once. The time point was: sample taken at primary tumor resection. Researchers sequenced whole RNA taken from tumor, nontumor lung or frozen PBMC without sorting. Sequencing was performed on PBMCs, taken at surgery. The origin of the receptors is a male donor with early-stage non-small cell lung cancer.

This clonotype turned up a few times. The chain uses TRBV20-1 and TRBJ2-5; 11 bases match TRBD2. The CDR3 covers 15 residues. V was pared by 5 bases and J by 4 bases, with 9 bases of the junction left unmatched. The germline CDR1 and CDR2 sequences are DFQATT and SNEGSKA (reference sequence). Here the CDR3 DNA reads TGCAGTGCTCTTAGCGGGGGGGCGTATACAGAGACCCAGTACTTC. It specifies CSALSGGAYTETQYF.

The J gene is TRBJ1-4, the V gene TRBV19; no firm D call. Germline CDR1 LNHDA, CDR2 SQIVND (reference sequence). CDR3 size: 14 residues. V shed 6 bases and J shed 0 bases, with 8 bases lying between them. The CDR3, as DNA: TGTGCCAGTAGAAATCTGGCAACTAATGAAAAACTGTTTTTT. Its translation is CASRNLATNEKLFF.

This clonotype was seen only a few times. V is TRBV4-2 and J is TRBJ1-5; TRBD1 matches 7 bases. J was trimmed by 1 base and V by 3 bases; bases with no gene match: 3. Germline-derived CDR1 and CDR2 are LGHNA and YNFKEQ. The CDR3 consists of 15 residues. As DNA, the CDR3 is TGTGCCAGCAGCCACCCGGACAGGAGCAATCAGCCCCAGCATTTT. Residues: CASSHPDRSNQPQHF.

The V gene is TRBV5-4, the J gene TRBJ2-1; D gene uncertain. V was clipped by 4 bases and J by 8 bases, with 13 bases between them. From germline, CDR1 is SGHNT and CDR2 YYREEE (reference sequence). The CDR3 has 13 residues. CDR3 sequence (DNA): TGTGCCAGCAGCCCGGGTGGTAGGGATGAGCAGTTCTTC. It encodes CASSPGGRDEQFF.

This chain links TRBV12-3 or TRBV12-4 with TRBJ2-3; D unclear. Deletions cut 6 bases from V and 2 bases from J, with 12 bases between. The CDR3 is 14 amino acids. The CDR3 nucleotides are TGTGCCAGCAGCCCCACAGCATTCACAGATACGCAGTATTTT. It yields the protein CASSPTAFTDTQYF.

In its sample, this clonotype was seen many times. The CDR3 protein is CASSHSDTQYF. CDR3 nucleotides: TGTGCCAGCAGCCACTCAGATACGCAGTATTTT. The chain joins TRBV3-1 to TRBJ2-3; D call uncertain. Trimming removed 3 bases at V and 4 bases at J, with 2 bases between. CDR1 and CDR2 from the germline V gene are LGHDT and YNNKEL (reference sequence). The CDR3 extends over 11 amino acids.

The gene calls are TRBV6-5 and TRBJ2-3; 10 bases match TRBD2. Germline CDR1 and CDR2: MNHEY and SVGAGI. The V and J ends lost 0 bases and 5 bases, in that order; junction bases with no gene match: 5. The CDR3 totals 16 residues. The CDR3: CASSYSSSGGIDTQYF. As DNA, the CDR3 is TGTGCCAGCAGTTACTCTTCTAGCGGGGGTATAGATACGCAGTATTTT.

This clonotype was recorded a few times. The V gene is TRBV5-4, the J gene TRBJ2-7; D may be TRBD2 (5 bases). CDR1 is SGHNT, CDR2 YYREEE, per germline (reference sequence). V was shortened by 0 bases and J by 5 bases, with 12 bases between the two germline ends. The CDR3 contains 14 residues. The CDR3 coding sequence is TGTGCCAGCAGCTTGGATCGGGGTAGCGACGAGCAGTACTTC. Translated, it gives CASSLDRGSDEQYF. Looking up the rest from reference TRBV5-4 and TRBJ2-7 gives the full variable domain: ETGVTQSPTHLIKTRGQQVTLRCSSQSGHNTVSWYQQALGQGPQFIFQYYREEENGRGNFPPRFSGLQFPNYSSELNVNALELDDSALYLCASSLDRGSDEQYFGPGTRLTVT.

This clonotype was picked up a small number of times. This chain uses TRBV7-2 with TRBJ2-5; 11 bases are a match to TRBD2. V was pared by 5 bases and J by 1 base, with 3 bases of the junction left unmatched. This CDR3 contains 15 residues. Looked up from germline, CDR1 is SGHTA and CDR2 is FQGNSA. CDR3 region: CASSQLAGVQETQYF. The CDR3 DNA follows: TGTGCCAGCAGCCAACTAGCGGGGGTCCAAGAGACCCAGTACTTC.

V is TRBV7-2 and J is TRBJ2-2; 9 bases line up with TRBD2. The CDR3 contains 15 residues. Trimming took 5 bases from V and 8 from J; bases not matched to a gene: 9. The germline gives CDR1 SGHTA, CDR2 FQGNSA. This chain's CDR3 is CASSPGLAQQGELFF. CDR3 sequence (DNA): TGTGCCAGCAGCCCGGGACTAGCTCAACAGGGGGAGCTGTTTTTT.